This T cell receptor beta chain was retrieved from a study of T cells in Graves' hyperthyroidism and ophthalmopathy. General study points: A model built on 13 V-J features separated ophthalmopathy from stable hyperthyroidism.

This clonotype was observed a handful of times. Its antigen is currently unknown. Criteria for exclusion of patients were uncontrolled infection, other autoimmune disease, pregnancy or lactation. RNA transcripts served as the template for amplifying TCR beta CDR3 regions. TCR CDR3 regions were first amplified by RT-PCR with HTBI primers. One entry per CDR3 protein, called by TCRdb with MiXCR from the multiplex PCR reads. Of approximately 570,000 distinct CDR3 sequences in the sample, just under 20% were seen once. J lost 3 bases, V lost 2 bases, and 10 bases had no gene match. Germline CDR1 is MNHNY and CDR2 is SVGAGI (reference sequence). The CDR3 sequence is 17 residues long.

V is TRBV6-6 and J is TRBJ2-3; the match to TRBD2 covers 8 bases. The clonotype was recovered from a man aged 35-49 years with Graves' ophthalmopathy. Sequencing used blood. The DNA of the CDR3 is TGTGCCAGCAGTTACGGTATCCGAATAGCGGGGACAGATACGCAGTATTTT. Encoded protein: CASSYGIRIAGTDTQYF.